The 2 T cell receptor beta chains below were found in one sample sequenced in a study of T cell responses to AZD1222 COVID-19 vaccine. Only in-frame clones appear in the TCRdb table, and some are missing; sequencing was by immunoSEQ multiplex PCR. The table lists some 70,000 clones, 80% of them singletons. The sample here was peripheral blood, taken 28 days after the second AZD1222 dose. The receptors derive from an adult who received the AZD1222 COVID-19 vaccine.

The CDR3 reads CRDTRTDTQYF. The CDR3 DNA reads as TGCAGAGACACACGCACAGATACGCAGTATTTT. The chain joins TRBV20-1 to TRBJ2-3; D unclear. Germline assignment: CDR1 DFQATT and CDR2 SNEGSKA (reference sequence). The CDR3 runs to 11 residues.

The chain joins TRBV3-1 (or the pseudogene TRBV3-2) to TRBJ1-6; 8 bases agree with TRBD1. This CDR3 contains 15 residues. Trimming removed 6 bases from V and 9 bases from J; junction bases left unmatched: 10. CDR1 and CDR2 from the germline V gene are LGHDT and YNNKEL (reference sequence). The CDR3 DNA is TGTGCCAGCAGTCCCGCAAGGACAGGGCGTTCACCCCTCCACTTT. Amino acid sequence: CASSPARTGRSPLHF.